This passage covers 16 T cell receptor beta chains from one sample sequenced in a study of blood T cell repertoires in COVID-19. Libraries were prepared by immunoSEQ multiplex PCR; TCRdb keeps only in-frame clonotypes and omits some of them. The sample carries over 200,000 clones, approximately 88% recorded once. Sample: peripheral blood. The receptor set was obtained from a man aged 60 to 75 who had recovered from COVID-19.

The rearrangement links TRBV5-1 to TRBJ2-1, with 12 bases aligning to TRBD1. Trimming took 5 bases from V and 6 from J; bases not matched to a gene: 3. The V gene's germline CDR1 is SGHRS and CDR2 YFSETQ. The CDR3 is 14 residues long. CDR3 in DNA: TGCGCCAGCAGGGGACAGGGGGCGAGCAATGAGCAGTTCTTC. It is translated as CASRGQGASNEQFF.

The CDR3 sequence: CASSTPQDRSEQFF. The CDR3 nucleotides read TGTGCCAGTAGTACTCCACAAGACAGGTCAGAGCAGTTCTTC. V gene TRBV19 combines with J gene TRBJ2-1, with D possibly matching TRBD1 (6 bases). Trimming cost V 4 bases and J 10 bases, with 17 bases left between them. The CDR3 spans 14 residues. Germline CDR1 is LNHDA and CDR2 is SQIVND (reference sequence).

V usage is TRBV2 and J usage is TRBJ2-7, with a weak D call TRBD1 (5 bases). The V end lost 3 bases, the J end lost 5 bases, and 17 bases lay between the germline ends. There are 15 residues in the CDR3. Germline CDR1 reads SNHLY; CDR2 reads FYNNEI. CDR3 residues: CASSDAGRVINEQYF. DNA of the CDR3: TGTGCCAGCAGTGACGCAGGCAGGGTCATCAACGAGCAGTACTTC. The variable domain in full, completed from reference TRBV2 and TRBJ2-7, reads EPEVTQTPSHQVTQMGQEVILRCVPISNHLYFYWYRQILGQKVEFLVSFYNNEISEKSEIFDDQFSVERPDGSNFTLKIRSTKLEDSAMYFCASSDAGRVINEQYFGPGTRLTVT.

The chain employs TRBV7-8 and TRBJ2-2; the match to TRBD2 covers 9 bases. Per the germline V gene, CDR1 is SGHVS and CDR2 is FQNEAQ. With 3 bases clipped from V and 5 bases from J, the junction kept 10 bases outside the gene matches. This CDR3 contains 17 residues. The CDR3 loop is CASSLGREGLRTGELFF. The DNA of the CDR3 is TGTGCCAGCAGCTTGGGGCGGGAGGGCCTCAGAACCGGGGAGCTGTTTTTT.

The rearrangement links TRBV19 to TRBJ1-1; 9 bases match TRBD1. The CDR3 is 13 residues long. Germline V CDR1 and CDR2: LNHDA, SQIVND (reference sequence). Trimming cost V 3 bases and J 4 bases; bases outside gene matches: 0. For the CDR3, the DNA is TGTGCCAGTAGTATGGGACAGGGCACTGAAGCTTTCTTT. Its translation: CASSMGQGTEAFF.

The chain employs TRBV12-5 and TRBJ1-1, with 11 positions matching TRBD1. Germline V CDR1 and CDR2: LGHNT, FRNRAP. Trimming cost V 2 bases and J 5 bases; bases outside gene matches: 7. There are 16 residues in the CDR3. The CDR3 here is CASGLSRGQGDTEAFF. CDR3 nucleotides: TGTGCTAGTGGTTTGTCCCGGGGACAGGGGGATACTGAAGCTTTCTTT.

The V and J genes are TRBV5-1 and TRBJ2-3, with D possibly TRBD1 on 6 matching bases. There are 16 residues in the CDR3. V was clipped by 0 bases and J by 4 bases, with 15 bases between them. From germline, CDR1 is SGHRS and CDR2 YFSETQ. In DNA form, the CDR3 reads TGCGCCAGCAGCTTGGCCCAGGACAGTCGACCAGATACGCAGTATTTT. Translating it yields CASSLAQDSRPDTQYF.

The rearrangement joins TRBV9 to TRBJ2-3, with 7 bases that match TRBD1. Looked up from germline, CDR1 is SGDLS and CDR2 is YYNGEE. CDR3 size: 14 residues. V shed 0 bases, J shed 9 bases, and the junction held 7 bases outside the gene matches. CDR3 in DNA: TGTGCCAGCAGCGTAGGCGGGCAGGGGGAAACGCAGTATTTT. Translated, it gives CASSVGGQGETQYF.

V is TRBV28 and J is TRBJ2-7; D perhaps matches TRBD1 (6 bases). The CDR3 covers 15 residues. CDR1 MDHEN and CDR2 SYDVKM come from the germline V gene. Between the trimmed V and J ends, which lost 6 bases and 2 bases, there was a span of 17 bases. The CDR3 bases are TGTGCCAGCAGCCTGACAGGCTTTGGGGCCTACGAGCAGTACTTC. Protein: CASSLTGFGAYEQYF. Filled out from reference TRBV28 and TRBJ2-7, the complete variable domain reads DVKVTQSSRYLVKRTGEKVFLECVQDMDHENMFWYRQDPGLGLRLIYFSYDVKMKEKGDIPEGYSVSREKKERFSLILESASTNQTSMYLCASSLTGFGAYEQYFGPGTRLTVT.

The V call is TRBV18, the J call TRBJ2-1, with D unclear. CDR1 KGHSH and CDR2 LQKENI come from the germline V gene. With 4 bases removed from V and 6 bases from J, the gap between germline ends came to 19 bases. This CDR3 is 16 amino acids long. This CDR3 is CASSLNRLPDVNEQFF. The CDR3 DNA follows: TGTGCCAGCTCACTGAACCGACTGCCAGACGTCAATGAGCAGTTCTTC.

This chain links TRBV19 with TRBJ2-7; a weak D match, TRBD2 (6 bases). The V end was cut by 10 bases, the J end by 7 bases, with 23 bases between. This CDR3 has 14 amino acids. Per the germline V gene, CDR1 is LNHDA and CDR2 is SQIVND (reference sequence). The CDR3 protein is CATKPYSGWGEQYF. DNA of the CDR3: TGTGCCACCAAACCGTATAGCGGCTGGGGGGAGCAGTACTTC. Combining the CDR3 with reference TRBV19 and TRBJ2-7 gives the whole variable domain DGGITQSPKYLFRKEGQNVTLSCEQNLNHDAMYWYRQDPGQGLRLIYYSQIVNDFQKGDIAEGYSVSREKKESFPLTVTSAQKNPTAFYLCATKPYSGWGEQYFGPGTRLTVT.

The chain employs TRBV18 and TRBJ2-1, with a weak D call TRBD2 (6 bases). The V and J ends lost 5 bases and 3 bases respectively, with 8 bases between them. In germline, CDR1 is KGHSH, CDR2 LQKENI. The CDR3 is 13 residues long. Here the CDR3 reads CASSAGLYNEQFF. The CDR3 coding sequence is TGTGCCAGCTCAGCGGGACTCTACAATGAGCAGTTCTTC.

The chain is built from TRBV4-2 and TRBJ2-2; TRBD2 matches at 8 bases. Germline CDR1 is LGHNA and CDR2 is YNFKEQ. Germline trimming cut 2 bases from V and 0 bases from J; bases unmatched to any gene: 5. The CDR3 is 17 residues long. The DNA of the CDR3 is TGTGCCAGCAGCCAACTACTACTAGCGGCGAACACCGGGGAGCTGTTTTTT. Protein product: CASSQLLLAANTGELFF.

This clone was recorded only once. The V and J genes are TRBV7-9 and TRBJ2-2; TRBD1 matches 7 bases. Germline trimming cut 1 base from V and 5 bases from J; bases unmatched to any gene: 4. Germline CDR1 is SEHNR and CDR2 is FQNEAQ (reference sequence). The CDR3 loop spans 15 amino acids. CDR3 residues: CASSLVEGATGELFF. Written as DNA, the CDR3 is TGTGCCAGCAGCTTAGTAGAGGGGGCTACCGGGGAGCTGTTTTTT.

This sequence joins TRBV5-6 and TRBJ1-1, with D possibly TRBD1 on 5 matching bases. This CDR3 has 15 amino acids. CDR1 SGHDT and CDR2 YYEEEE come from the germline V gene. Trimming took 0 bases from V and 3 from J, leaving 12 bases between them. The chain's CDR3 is CASSLAAQEDTEAFF. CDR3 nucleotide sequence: TGTGCCAGCAGCTTGGCGGCACAGGAAGACACTGAAGCTTTCTTT.

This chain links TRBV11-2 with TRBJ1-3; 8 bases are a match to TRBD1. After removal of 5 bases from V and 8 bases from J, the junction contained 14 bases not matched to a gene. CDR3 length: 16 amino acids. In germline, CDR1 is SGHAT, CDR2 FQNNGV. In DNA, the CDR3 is TGTGCCAGCAGCCCACTGGACAGGGTCTTCGCGGACACCATATATTTT. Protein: CASSPLDRVFADTIYF.